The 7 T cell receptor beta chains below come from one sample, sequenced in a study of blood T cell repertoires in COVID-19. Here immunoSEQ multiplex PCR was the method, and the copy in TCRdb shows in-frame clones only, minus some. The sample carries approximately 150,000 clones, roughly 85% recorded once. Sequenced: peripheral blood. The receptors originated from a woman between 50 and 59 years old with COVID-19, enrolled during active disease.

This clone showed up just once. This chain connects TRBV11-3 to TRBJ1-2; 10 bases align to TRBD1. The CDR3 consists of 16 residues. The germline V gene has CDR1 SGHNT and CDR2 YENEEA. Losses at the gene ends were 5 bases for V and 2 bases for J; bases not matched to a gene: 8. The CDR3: CASSLERTGGNYGYTF. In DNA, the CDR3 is TGTGCCAGCAGCCTCGAACGGACAGGGGGAAACTATGGCTACACCTTC.

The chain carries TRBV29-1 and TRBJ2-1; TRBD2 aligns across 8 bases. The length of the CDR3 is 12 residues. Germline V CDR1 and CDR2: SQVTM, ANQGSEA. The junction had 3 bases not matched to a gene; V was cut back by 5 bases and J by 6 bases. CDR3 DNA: TGCAGCGTTAGGACTAGCAGCAATGAGCAGTTCTTC. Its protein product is CSVRTSSNEQFF.

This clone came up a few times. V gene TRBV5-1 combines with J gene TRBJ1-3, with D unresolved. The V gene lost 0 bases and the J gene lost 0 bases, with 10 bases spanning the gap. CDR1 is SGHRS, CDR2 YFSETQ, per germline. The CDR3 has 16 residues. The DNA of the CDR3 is TGCGCCAGCAGCTTGGGTGGGCAAAGCTCTGGAAACACCATATATTTT. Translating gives CASSLGGQSSGNTIYF.

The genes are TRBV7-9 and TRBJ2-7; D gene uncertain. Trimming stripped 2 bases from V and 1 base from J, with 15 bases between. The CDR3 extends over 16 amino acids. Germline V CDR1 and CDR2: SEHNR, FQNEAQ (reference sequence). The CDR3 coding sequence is TGTGCCAGCAGCTTATTGAGAGGTGTCTTATCCTACGAGCAGTACTTC. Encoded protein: CASSLLRGVLSYEQYF.

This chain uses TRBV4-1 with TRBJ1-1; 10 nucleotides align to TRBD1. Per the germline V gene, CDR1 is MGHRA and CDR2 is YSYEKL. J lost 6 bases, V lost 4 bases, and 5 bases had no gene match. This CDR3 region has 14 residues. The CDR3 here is CASSPGTGAPEAFF. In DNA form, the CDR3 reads TGCGCCAGCAGCCCCGGGACAGGGGCTCCTGAAGCTTTCTTT.

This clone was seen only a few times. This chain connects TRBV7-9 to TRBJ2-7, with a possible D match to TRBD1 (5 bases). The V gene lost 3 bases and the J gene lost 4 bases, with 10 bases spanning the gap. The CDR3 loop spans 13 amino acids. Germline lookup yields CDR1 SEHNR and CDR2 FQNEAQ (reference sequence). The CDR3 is CASSLGHGYEQYF. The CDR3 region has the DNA TGTGCCAGCAGCTTGGGGCATGGATACGAGCAGTACTTC.

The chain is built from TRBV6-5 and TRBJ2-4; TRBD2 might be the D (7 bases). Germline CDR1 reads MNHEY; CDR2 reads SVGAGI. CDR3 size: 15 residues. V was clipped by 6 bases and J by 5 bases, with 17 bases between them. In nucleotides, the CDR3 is TGTGCCAGCAGGGTAGGGGGGGCTGTAGAAAACATTCAGTACTTC. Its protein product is CASRVGGAVENIQYF.